This paragraph reports one T cell receptor (beta chain). The antigen remains undetermined. The data were taken from a study of siplizumab effects on memory and regulatory T cells. Broader study findings: Tregs proliferating in siplizumab cultures lacked confirmation of their suppressive function.

There are 14 residues in the CDR3. V shed 4 bases and J 4 bases; nucleotides not matched to a gene: 4. CDR1 SEHNR and CDR2 FQNEAQ come from the germline V gene (reference sequence). TCRdb keeps only in-frame clones here, not all; method: immunoSEQ multiplex PCR. The sample lists some 100,000 clones, roughly 94% seen once, with 1.3% in the top ten. The sequence derives from a human donor in good health. The sequenced material came from non-Treg CD4+ T cells sorted from blood. The chain carries TRBV7-9 and TRBJ2-7; 10 bases fit TRBD1. The CDR3 spells CASSWDRGDYEQYF. CDR3 nucleotide sequence: TGTGCCAGCAGCTGGGACAGGGGAGATTACGAGCAGTACTTC.